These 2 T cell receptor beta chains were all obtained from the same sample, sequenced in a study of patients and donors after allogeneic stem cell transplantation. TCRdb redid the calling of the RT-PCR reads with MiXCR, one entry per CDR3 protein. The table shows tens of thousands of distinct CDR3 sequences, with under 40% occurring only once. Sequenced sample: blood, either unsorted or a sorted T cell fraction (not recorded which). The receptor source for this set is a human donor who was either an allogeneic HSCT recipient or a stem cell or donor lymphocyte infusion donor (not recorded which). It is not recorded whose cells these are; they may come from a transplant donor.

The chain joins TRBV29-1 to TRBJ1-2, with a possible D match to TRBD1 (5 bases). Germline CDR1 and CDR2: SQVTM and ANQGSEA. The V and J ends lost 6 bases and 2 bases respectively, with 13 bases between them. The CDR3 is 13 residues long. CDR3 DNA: TGCAGCGTCGGACACGTGGGAAACTATGGCTACACCTTC. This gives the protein CSVGHVGNYGYTF.

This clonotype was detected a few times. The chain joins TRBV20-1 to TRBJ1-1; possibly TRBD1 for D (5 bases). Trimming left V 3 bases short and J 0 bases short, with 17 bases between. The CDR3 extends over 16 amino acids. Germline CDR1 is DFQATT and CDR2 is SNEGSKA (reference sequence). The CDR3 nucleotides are TGCAGTGCTAGTAGCAGGGCTAGGCTAATGAACACTGAAGCTTTCTTT. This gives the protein CSASSRARLMNTEAFF.